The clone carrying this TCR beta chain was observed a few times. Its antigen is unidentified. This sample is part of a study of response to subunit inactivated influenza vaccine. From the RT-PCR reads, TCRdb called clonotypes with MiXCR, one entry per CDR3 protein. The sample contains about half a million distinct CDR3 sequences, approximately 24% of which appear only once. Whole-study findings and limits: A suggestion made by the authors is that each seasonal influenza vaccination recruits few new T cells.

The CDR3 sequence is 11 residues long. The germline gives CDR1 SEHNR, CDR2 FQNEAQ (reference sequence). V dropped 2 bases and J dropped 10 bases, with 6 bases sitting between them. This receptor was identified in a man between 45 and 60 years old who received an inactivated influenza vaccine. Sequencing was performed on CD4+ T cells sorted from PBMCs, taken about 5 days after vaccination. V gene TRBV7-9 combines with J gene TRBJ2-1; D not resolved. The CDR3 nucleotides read TGTGCCAGCAGCTTATCGATCGAGCAGTTCTTC. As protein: CASSLSIEQFF.